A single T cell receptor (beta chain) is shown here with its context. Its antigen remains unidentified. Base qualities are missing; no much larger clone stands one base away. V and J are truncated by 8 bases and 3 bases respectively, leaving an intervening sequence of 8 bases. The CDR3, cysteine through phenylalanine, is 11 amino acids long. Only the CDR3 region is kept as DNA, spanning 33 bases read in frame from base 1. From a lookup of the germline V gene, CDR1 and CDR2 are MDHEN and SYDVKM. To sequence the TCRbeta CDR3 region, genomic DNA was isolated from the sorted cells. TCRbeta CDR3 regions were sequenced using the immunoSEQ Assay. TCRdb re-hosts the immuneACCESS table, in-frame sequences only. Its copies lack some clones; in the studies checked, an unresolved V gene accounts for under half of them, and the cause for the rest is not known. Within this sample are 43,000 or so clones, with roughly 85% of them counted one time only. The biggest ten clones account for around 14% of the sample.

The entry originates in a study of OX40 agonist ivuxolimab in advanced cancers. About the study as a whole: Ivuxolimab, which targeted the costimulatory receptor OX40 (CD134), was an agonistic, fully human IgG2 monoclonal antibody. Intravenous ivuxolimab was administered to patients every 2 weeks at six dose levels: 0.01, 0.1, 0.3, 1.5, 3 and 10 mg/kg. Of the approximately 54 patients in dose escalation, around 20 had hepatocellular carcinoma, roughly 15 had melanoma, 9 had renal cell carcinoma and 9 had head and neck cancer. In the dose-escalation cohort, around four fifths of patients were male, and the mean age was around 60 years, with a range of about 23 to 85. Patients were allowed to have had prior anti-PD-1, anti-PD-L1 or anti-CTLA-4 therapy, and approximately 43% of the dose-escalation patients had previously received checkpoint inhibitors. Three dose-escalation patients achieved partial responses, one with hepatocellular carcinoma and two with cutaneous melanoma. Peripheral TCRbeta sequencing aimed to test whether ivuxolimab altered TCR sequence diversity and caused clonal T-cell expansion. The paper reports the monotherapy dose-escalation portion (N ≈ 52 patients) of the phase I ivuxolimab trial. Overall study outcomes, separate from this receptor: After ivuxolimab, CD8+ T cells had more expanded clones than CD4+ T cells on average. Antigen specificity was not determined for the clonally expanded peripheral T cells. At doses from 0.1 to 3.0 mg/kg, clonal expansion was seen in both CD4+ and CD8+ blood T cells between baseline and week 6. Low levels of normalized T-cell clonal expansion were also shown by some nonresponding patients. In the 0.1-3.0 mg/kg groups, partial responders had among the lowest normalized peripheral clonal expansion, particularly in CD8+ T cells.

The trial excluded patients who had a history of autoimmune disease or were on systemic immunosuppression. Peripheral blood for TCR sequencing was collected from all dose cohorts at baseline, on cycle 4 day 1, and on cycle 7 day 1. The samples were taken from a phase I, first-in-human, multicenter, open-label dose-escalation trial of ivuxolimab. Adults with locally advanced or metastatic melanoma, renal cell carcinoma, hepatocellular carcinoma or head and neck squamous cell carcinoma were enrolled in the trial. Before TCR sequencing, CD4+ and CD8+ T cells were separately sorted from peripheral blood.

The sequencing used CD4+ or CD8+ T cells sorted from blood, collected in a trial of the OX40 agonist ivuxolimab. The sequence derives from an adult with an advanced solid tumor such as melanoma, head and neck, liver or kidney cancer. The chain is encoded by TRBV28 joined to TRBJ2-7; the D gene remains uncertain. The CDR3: CASGEDYEQYF. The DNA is TGTGCCAGCGGTGAGGACTACGAGCAGTACTTC.